Below, 24 T cell receptor beta chains from the same sample are listed, as sequenced in a study of beta chain features in type 1 diabetes (dated by TCRdb to about 2018). Study-wide conclusions, independent of this receptor: Type 1 diabetes patients showed a moderate but significant shortening of TCRB CDR3 length in all four CD4+ subsets.

These receptors lack a known antigen. Library preparation employed the immunoSEQ multiplex PCR assay. The High Capacity cDNA Reverse Transcription Kit was used to reverse transcribe all of the isolated RNA, meaning that expressed TCRB transcripts were what got sequenced. TCRdb obtained this table from immuneACCESS and retained in-frame rearrangements with V and J assigned. These tables miss some clones; where compared with another copy, unresolved V genes account for less than half of the shortfall, and the remainder is unexplained. The sample data list 640,000 or so clones, and about an eighth of these were observed just once. The top ten hold just under 0.04% of the sample. Sequenced input: naive CD4+ T cells from blood. Taken with the paper, the label for cell subset or site translates to: true naive CD4+ T cells. The receptors derive from a man aged 18 to 35 with type 1 diabetes.

This clone turned up a few times. J is TRBJ2-6 and V is TRBV29-1; possibly TRBD2 for D (7 bases). CDR3 length: 14 residues. V lost 6 bases and J 2 bases, leaving 11 bases between the germline ends. Germline values: CDR1 SQVTM, CDR2 ANQGSEA. In DNA form, the CDR3 reads TGCAGCGTCGGGGAGGGGGCTGGGGCCAACGTCCTGACTTTC. This encodes CSVGEGAGANVLTF.

This clone has a handful of counts. This chain uses TRBV5-1 with TRBJ2-7; D possibly corresponds to TRBD1 (6 bases). Germline lookup yields CDR1 SGHRS and CDR2 YFSETQ. The V gene lost 3 bases and the J gene lost 5 bases, with 12 bases spanning the gap. CDR3 length equals 13 residues. The CDR3 reads CASSSAQGDEQYF. The CDR3 bases are TGCGCCAGCAGCTCAGCACAGGGTGACGAGCAGTACTTC.

The CDR3 sequence is CASSGQGGYGYTF. The CDR3, as DNA: TGTGCCAGCAGCGGACAGGGAGGCTATGGCTACACCTTC. This sequence joins TRBV9 and TRBJ1-2; 7 bases match TRBD1. Germline assignment: CDR1 SGDLS and CDR2 YYNGEE. Trimming took 3 bases from V and 4 from J; bases not matched to a gene: 3. The CDR3 totals 13 residues.

The rearrangement links TRBV5-1 to TRBJ2-7; 10 bases line up with TRBD1. The V gene's germline CDR1 is SGHRS and CDR2 YFSETQ. J lost 0 bases, V lost 4 bases, and 4 bases had no gene match. CDR3 length equals 15 residues. The CDR3: CASSRTGGSSYEQYF. CDR3 coding DNA: TGCGCCAGCAGCCGGACAGGGGGTAGCTCCTACGAGCAGTACTTC.

J is TRBJ2-6 and V is TRBV5-6; D is undetermined. Trimming stripped 3 bases from V and 1 base from J, with 11 bases between. The CDR3 runs 16 residues. Germline CDR1 SGHDT, CDR2 YYEEEE. The CDR3 sequence: CASSSPDASGANVLTF. CDR3 nucleotides: TGTGCCAGCAGCTCTCCTGATGCGTCTGGGGCCAACGTCCTGACTTTC.

The CDR3 DNA follows: TGTGCCAGCAGGGGGACTAGTGGAACCGGGGAGCTGTTTTTT. It is translated as CASRGTSGTGELFF. The chain recombines TRBV7-6 with TRBJ2-2; 8 nucleotides line up with TRBD2. Losses at the gene ends were 6 bases for V and 5 bases for J; bases not matched to a gene: 5. The CDR3 sequence is 14 residues long. Germline-derived CDR1 and CDR2 are SGHVS and FNYEAQ.

This clone was counted only a few times. The chain combines TRBV30 with TRBJ2-3, with 8 positions matching TRBD1. The CDR3 sequence is 15 residues long. V dropped 2 bases and J dropped 4; count of bases not matched to a gene: 8. Germline V gene data show CDR1 as GTSNPN and CDR2 as SVGIG (reference sequence). The CDR3 region has the DNA TGTGCCTGGAGTTATGGACAGGGTGGGTCAGATACGCAGTATTTT. Protein product: CAWSYGQGGSDTQYF.

With regard to this clone: Mismatch with germline at one junction end may stem from a read error. The chain links TRBV7-7 to TRBJ2-7, with TRBD2 as a possible D gene (6 bases). Germline V gene sequence: CDR1 SSHAT, CDR2 FNYEAQ (reference sequence). This CDR3 has 13 residues. The CDR3 protein is CASSPGDSFKQYF. In nucleotides, the CDR3 is TGTGCTAGCAGCCCGGGGGACTCCTTCAAGCAGTACTTC.

This clone is a singleton in its sample. This chain uses TRBV4-2 with TRBJ2-1; TRBD2 matches 7 bases. The CDR3 is 16 residues long. J lost 2 bases, V lost 4 bases, and 8 bases had no gene match. Germline V gives CDR1 LGHNA, CDR2 YNFKEQ. For the CDR3, the DNA is TGTGCCAGCAGCCCCCGGCTAAGCGGGACCTACAATGAGCAGTTCTTC. Translating it yields CASSPRLSGTYNEQFF.

This clone has more than one count but fewer than ten. The chain joins TRBV11-2 to TRBJ2-5; D unresolved. Germline V gives CDR1 SGHAT, CDR2 FQNNGV. The ends were cut back, 4 bases at V and 5 bases at J, with 8 bases in the middle. The CDR3 length is 12 residues. In DNA form, the CDR3 reads TGTGCCAGCAGCTCCTTGGCGGAGACCCAGTACTTC. This encodes CASSSLAETQYF.

The gene calls are TRBV2 and TRBJ2-5; D not certain. Trimming removed 2 bases at V and 2 bases at J, with 6 bases between. Germline V gene lookup returns CDR1 SNHLY and CDR2 FYNNEI. The CDR3 consists of 13 residues. The DNA for the CDR3 is TGTGCCAGCAGTGAAAGTATTCAAGAGACCCAGTACTTC. Translated, it gives CASSESIQETQYF.

This clone was seen more than once but under ten times. DNA for the CDR3: TGTGCCAGCAGCTCGACAGGGGGCTCCTACAATGAGCAGTTCTTC. This translates into CASSSTGGSYNEQFF. This chain uses TRBV7-8 with TRBJ2-1, with 9 bases matching TRBD1. V shed 4 bases and J 0 bases; nucleotides not matched to a gene: 1. The CDR3 sequence is 15 residues long. Per germline, CDR1 SGHVS and CDR2 FQNEAQ. Based on the CDR3 plus reference TRBV7-8 and TRBJ2-1, the full variable domain is GAGVSQSPRYKVAKRGQDVALRCDPISGHVSLFWYQQALGQGPEFLTYFQNEAQLDKSGLPSDRFFAERPEGSVSTLKIQRTQQEDSAVYLCASSSTGGSYNEQFFGPGTRLTVL.

This clone appeared a few times. DNA for the CDR3: TGTGCCTGGAGTGTAGGGGCAGGGCCTGGAAACACCATATATTTT. Translating gives CAWSVGAGPGNTIYF. V and J are TRBV30 and TRBJ1-3, with D possibly TRBD1 on 5 matching bases. The CDR3 consists of 15 residues. Between the trimmed V and J ends, which lost 0 bases and 2 bases, there was a span of 11 bases. The germline gives CDR1 GTSNPN, CDR2 SVGIG (reference sequence).

This clone showed up just a few times. The chain is built from TRBV10-3 and TRBJ1-1; unclear D gene. CDR3 length: 14 amino acids. Trimming cost V 3 bases and J 0 bases, with 8 bases left between them. Germline V gene lookup returns CDR1 ENHRY and CDR2 SYGVKD. The CDR3 region is CAISDRDMNTEAFF. CDR3 sequence (DNA): TGTGCCATCAGTGATAGGGATATGAACACTGAAGCTTTCTTT.

The chain joins TRBV18 to TRBJ2-5; D remains unclear. V lost 1 base, J lost 5 bases, and 8 bases lay in between. CDR3 length: 13 residues. Looked up from germline, CDR1 is KGHSH and CDR2 is LQKENI. This CDR3 reads CASSPHFGETQYF. The CDR3 DNA follows: TGTGCCAGCTCACCACATTTTGGGGAGACCCAGTACTTC.

This clone was counted between two and nine times. The chain employs TRBV2 and TRBJ2-7; 8 positions match TRBD1. Germline CDR1 SNHLY, CDR2 FYNNEI. Trimming removed 6 bases from V and 3 bases from J; junction bases left unmatched: 4. The CDR3 covers 13 residues. CDR3 DNA: TGTGCCAGCAGCGACAGGGGCGTCTACGAGCAGTACTTC. The encoded protein is CASSDRGVYEQYF.

This chain links TRBV2 with TRBJ2-3; TRBD2 aligns across 8 bases. In germline, CDR1 is SNHLY, CDR2 FYNNEI. Trimming cost V 1 base and J 3 bases; bases outside gene matches: 6. This CDR3 has 16 residues. The CDR3 region is CASSEGTSSLTDTQYF. CDR3 DNA sequence: TGTGCCAGCAGTGAAGGGACTAGCAGTTTGACAGATACGCAGTATTTT.

This clone turned up a few times. J is TRBJ2-7 and V is TRBV29-1; 8 nucleotides line up with TRBD1. Germline CDR1 and CDR2: SQVTM and ANQGSEA. The ends lost 6 bases at V and 2 bases at J; junction bases unmatched: 6. This CDR3 is 13 amino acids long. In DNA, the CDR3 is TGCAGCGTACCCGGACAGGGAACCTACGAGCAGTACTTC. This encodes CSVPGQGTYEQYF.

The chain recombines TRBV5-4 with TRBJ2-1; D is perhaps TRBD1 (5 bases). The CDR3 is 13 residues long. The germline CDR1 and CDR2 sequences are SGHNT and YYREEE (reference sequence). V was trimmed by 4 bases and J by 6 bases, leaving 11 bases between them. The CDR3 is CASSASGFNEQFF. CDR3 in DNA: TGTGCCAGCAGCGCCTCAGGGTTCAATGAGCAGTTCTTC.

This clone showed up just a few times. The chain is built from TRBV6-5 and TRBJ1-5; no clear D gene. Between the trimmed V and J ends, which lost 0 bases and 5 bases, there was a span of 11 bases. CDR3 length: 15 amino acids. Germline assignment: CDR1 MNHEY and CDR2 SVGAGI. This CDR3 reads CASSYSTRPDQPQHF. The CDR3 DNA reads as TGTGCCAGCAGTTACTCGACCAGGCCCGATCAGCCCCAGCATTTT.

CDR3 nucleotide sequence: TGCAGCGCTGAGGGGCCGCTAGGGACCTTAGCTTTCTTT. It translates to CSAEGPLGTLAFF. The chain couples TRBV29-1 to TRBJ1-1, with D possibly matching TRBD1 (5 bases). V lost 7 bases, J lost 10 bases, and 22 bases lay in between. This CDR3 has 13 residues. Germline loops: CDR1 SQVTM, CDR2 ANQGSEA.

DNA of the CDR3: TGTGCCAGCCGGGAGCGGGAGGGCCTCACAGATACGCAGTATTTT. Translating it yields CASREREGLTDTQYF. The chain carries TRBV19 and TRBJ2-3, with 10 positions matching TRBD2. CDR1 is LNHDA and CDR2 is SQIVND in the germline V gene (reference sequence). This CDR3 has 15 amino acids. J lost 2 bases, V lost 9 bases, and 8 bases had no gene match.

This sequence joins TRBV9 and TRBJ1-2; D is uncertain. The CDR3 totals 16 residues. V was pared by 1 base and J by 2 bases, with 15 bases between. Per germline, CDR1 SGDLS and CDR2 YYNGEE. CDR3 nucleotide sequence: TGTGCCAGCAGCGTACTTCGACTACAGTGCAACTATGGCTACACCTTC. Its translation: CASSVLRLQCNYGYTF.

This clone was picked up a small number of times. This chain uses TRBV7-9 with TRBJ1-5; a possible D gene is TRBD1 (6 bases). Germline-derived CDR1 and CDR2 are SEHNR and FQNEAQ (reference sequence). Trimming pared 5 bases from V and 2 bases from J, leaving 19 bases between. This CDR3 is 17 amino acids long. The CDR3 nucleotides read TGTGCCAGCAGCCCTCAAGGGGGACCGGGTGGCAATCAGCCCCAGCATTTT. Translated: CASSPQGGPGGNQPQHF. The whole variable domain, remainder taken from reference TRBV7-9 and TRBJ1-5, is DTGVSQNPRHKITKRGQNVTFRCDPISEHNRLYWYRQTLGQGPEFLTYFQNEAQLEKSRLLSDRFSAERPKGSFSTLEIQRTEQGDSAMYLCASSPQGGPGGNQPQHFGDGTRLSIL.